Listed below are T cell receptor beta chains from one sample, sequenced in a study of blood T cell repertoires in COVID-19. Generated by immunoSEQ multiplex PCR, the TCRdb table keeps only in-frame clones and is missing some. Among tens of thousands of clones listed, more than 85% were seen once. The source material was peripheral blood. All receptors come from a man aged 45-60 years with acute or convalescent COVID-19. The CDR3 runs from the conserved cysteine through the conserved F or W. The D gene is left open where the match is weak. Size is stated for part of the rows, as once, few or many counts, or as a class when the clone is expanded.

v_gene	abundance	d_gene	j_gene	CDR3aa	CDR3nt
TRBV28	.	.	TRBJ2-3	CASSTGTSLSTDTQYF	TGTGCCAGCAGTACTGGGACTTCCTTGAGCACAGATACGCAGTATTTT
TRBV4-2	.	TRBD1	TRBJ2-7	CASCGTGCFEQYF	TGTGCCAGCTGCGGGACAGGGTGCTTCGAGCAGTACTTC
TRBV2	.	.	TRBJ1-5	CASMRDSNQPQHF	TGTGCCAGCATGAGGGATAGCAATCAGCCCCAGCATTTT
TRBV29-1	.	TRBD1	TRBJ2-1	CSVDTPDRGGNEQFF	TGCAGCGTTGATACCCCGGACAGGGGGGGCAATGAGCAGTTCTTC
TRBV29-1	once	TRBD2	TRBJ2-1	CSVEPSGGAREQFF	TGCAGCGTTGAACCTAGCGGGGGGGCCAGGGAGCAGTTCTTC
TRBV18	.	.	TRBJ1-5	CASSPPTGGPQHF	TGTGCCAGCTCACCACCGACGGGAGGGCCCCAGCATTTT
TRBV6-5	.	.	TRBJ1-5	CASSYANQPQHF	TGTGCCAGCAGTTACGCGAATCAGCCCCAGCATTTT
TRBV28	.	.	TRBJ1-1	CASRPPSFGEAFF	TGTGCCAGCAGACCCCCGAGTTTTGGTGAAGCTTTCTTT
TRBV18	.	TRBD1	TRBJ1-3	CASSPQGATLSGNTIYF	TGTGCCAGCTCACCACAGGGGGCAACCCTCTCTGGAAACACCATATATTTT
TRBV10-1	.	.	TRBJ2-3	CARGGGHTDTQYF	TGCGCCAGAGGCGGGGGCCACACAGATACGCAGTATTTT
TRBV25-1	.	TRBD1	TRBJ1-5	CASRGQGENQPQHF	TGTGCCAGCCGGGGACAGGGCGAAAATCAGCCCCAGCATTTT
TRBV5-1	.	.	TRBJ2-1	CASSPLTPAGLNEQFF	TGCGCCAGCAGCCCTTTGACCCCCGCGGGGCTAAATGAGCAGTTCTTC
TRBV11-2	few	TRBD1	TRBJ2-7	CASSRQGLESYEQYF	TGTGCCAGCAGCAGACAGGGCCTGGAGTCCTACGAGCAGTACTTC
TRBV20-1	.	TRBD2	TRBJ2-4	CSASVASGAKNIQYF	TGCAGTGCTAGTGTGGCTAGCGGGGCTAAAAACATTCAGTACTTC
TRBV20-1	.	.	TRBJ1-2	CSGAPHGYTF	TGCAGTGGAGCCCCACATGGCTACACCTTC
TRBV4-1	medium-sized	.	TRBJ1-4	CASSRPGEKLFF	TGCGCCAGCAGCAGACCGGGTGAAAAACTGTTTTTT
TRBV24-1	.	TRBD1	TRBJ1-4	CATSDPKTGGKLFF	TGTGCCACCAGTGACCCTAAAACAGGGGGAAAACTGTTTTTT
TRBV12-5	.	TRBD2	TRBJ2-5	CSSGLLPKNPGLAFRETQYF	TGTTCTAGTGGTTTGTTACCAAAGAACCCGGGACTAGCTTTCCGGGAGACCCAGTACTTC
TRBV11-2	.	.	TRBJ1-5	CASSLGEPGAAQPQHF	TGTGCCAGCAGCTTAGGGGAACCAGGGGCCGCCCAGCCCCAGCATTTT
TRBV5-4	.	TRBD2	TRBJ2-1	CASSPTASGGSTQFF	TGTGCCAGCAGCCCTACCGCTAGCGGGGGCAGTACGCAGTTCTTC
TRBV4-1	few	TRBD1	TRBJ1-2	CASSQMTGENGYTF	TGCGCCAGCAGCCAGATGACAGGGGAGAACGGCTACACCTTC
TRBV2	.	TRBD1	TRBJ2-7	CASRTGTGAFGQYF	TGTGCCAGCAGAACCGGGACAGGGGCTTTCGGGCAGTACTTC
TRBV19	.	TRBD2	TRBJ2-1	CASSIAGVENEQFF	TGTGCCAGTAGTATCGCGGGGGTCGAGAATGAGCAGTTCTTC
TRBV5-1	.	TRBD1	TRBJ1-2	CASRGQGYYGYTF	TGCGCCAGCAGGGGACAGGGGTACTATGGCTACACCTTC
TRBV28	.	TRBD1	TRBJ1-5	CASSEGQLSNQPQHF	TGTGCCAGCAGTGAGGGACAGCTTAGCAATCAGCCCCAGCATTTT
TRBV3-1/TRBV3-2	once	.	TRBJ2-7	CASSQYSNYEQYF	TGTGCCAGCAGCCAGTACAGCAATTACGAGCAGTACTTC
TRBV29-1	.	.	TRBJ2-1	CSVEGDNEQFF	TGCAGCGTTGAGGGCGACAATGAGCAGTTCTTC
TRBV2	.	.	TRBJ1-6	CASENSNNSPLHF	TGTGCCAGCGAAAATTCTAATAATTCACCCCTCCACTTT
TRBV6-5	.	.	TRBJ2-3	CASSLKRDTQYF	TGTGCCAGCAGTCTCAAACGGGATACGCAGTATTTT
TRBV5-6	.	.	TRBJ1-1	CASSIQLLGLNTEAFF	TGTGCCAGCAGCATACAGTTGCTCGGTCTTAACACTGAAGCTTTCTTT
TRBV3-1/TRBV3-2	.	.	TRBJ1-2	CASSQNTGNGYTF	TGTGCCAGCAGCCAAAATACAGGGAATGGCTACACCTTC
TRBV2	.	.	TRBJ1-2	CASITQGVINYGYTF	TGTGCCAGCATAACACAAGGGGTGATAAACTATGGCTACACCTTC
TRBV19	.	TRBD1	TRBJ1-1	CASSGRDRGEAFF	TGTGCCAGTAGTGGCCGGGACAGGGGGGAAGCTTTCTTT
TRBV6-5	.	.	TRBJ1-5	CASSYSLSSNQPQHF	TGTGCCAGCAGTTACTCCCTAAGCTCCAATCAGCCCCAGCATTTT
TRBV20-1	.	.	TRBJ1-2	CSASVRSNYGYTF	TGCAGTGCTAGTGTCAGGTCTAACTATGGCTACACCTTC
TRBV5-1	.	.	TRBJ2-5	CASSLSGESEETQYF	TGCGCCAGCAGCTTGTCGGGGGAGTCGGAAGAGACCCAGTACTTC
TRBV5-1	.	TRBD1	TRBJ2-1	CASSHFYRGVDNEQFF	TGCGCCAGCAGCCACTTCTACAGGGGCGTCGACAATGAGCAGTTCTTC
TRBV19	.	.	TRBJ1-1	CASRKLREGNTEAFF	TGTGCCAGTAGGAAACTCAGGGAGGGAAACACTGAAGCTTTCTTT
TRBV7-9	.	TRBD1	TRBJ2-5	CASSATGANYGGETQYF	TGTGCCAGCAGCGCGACAGGGGCTAACTATGGGGGAGAGACCCAGTACTTC
TRBV9	.	TRBD1	TRBJ1-2	CASSGGQGSGGYTF	TGTGCCAGCAGCGGGGGACAGGGTAGTGGCGGCTACACCTTC
TRBV15	.	.	TRBJ1-5	CATSRTDFGSNQPQHF	TGTGCCACCAGCAGAACGGACTTCGGGAGCAATCAGCCCCAGCATTTT
TRBV6-5	once	TRBD1	TRBJ1-2	CASSYDRVNGYTF	TGTGCCAGCAGTTACGACAGGGTTAATGGCTACACCTTC
TRBV18	.	.	TRBJ1-1	CASSPPVFGGGTEAFF	TGTGCCAGCTCACCACCGGTTTTCGGGGGAGGGACTGAAGCTTTCTTT
TRBV7-3	once	TRBD1	TRBJ1-2	CASSSGTGPSYGYTF	TGTGCCAGCAGCTCTGGGACAGGGCCTTCCTATGGCTACACCTTC
TRBV6-6	.	.	TRBJ1-4	CASSLPGEKLFF	TGTGCCAGCAGTTTACCCGGGGAAAAACTGTTTTTT
TRBV12-3/TRBV12-4	.	TRBD2	TRBJ2-2	CASSHTSAGELFF	TGTGCCAGCAGCCACACTAGCGCCGGGGAGCTGTTTTTT
TRBV5-1	.	TRBD1	TRBJ2-7	CASSSSGTGYNEQYF	TGCGCCAGCAGCTCATCCGGGACAGGGTACAACGAGCAGTACTTC
TRBV5-1	.	TRBD1	TRBJ2-7	CASSLTTGSSYEQYF	TGCGCCAGCAGCTTGACGACAGGGAGCTCCTACGAGCAGTACTTC
TRBV12-5	.	.	TRBJ1-1	CASGFRTNTEAFF	TGTGCTAGTGGTTTCCGGACAAACACTGAAGCTTTCTTT
TRBV5-4	.	TRBD1	TRBJ2-2	CASTTGGRNTGELFF	TGTGCCAGCACCACAGGGGGGAGGAACACCGGGGAGCTGTTTTTT
TRBV2	.	TRBD1	TRBJ1-6	CASSSTRDSRNSPLHF	TGTGCCAGCAGTTCAACCCGGGACAGCCGTAATTCACCCCTCCACTTT
TRBV19	.	.	TRBJ1-2	CASSTRGGYTF	TGTGCCAGTAGTACACGCGGTGGCTACACCTTC
TRBV12-3/TRBV12-4	.	.	TRBJ2-1	CASSPEQGYRFF	TGTGCCAGCAGTCCGGAGCAGGGATATCGGTTCTTC